The 5 T cell receptor beta chains below come from one sample, sequenced in a study of shared T cell receptors in the human thymus. Here immunoSEQ multiplex PCR was the method, and the copy in TCRdb shows in-frame clones only, minus some. The sample includes more than 550,000 clones, approximately 85% of them seen just once. The same data also went into a second study, on human thymus T cells.

Sequenced material: thymocytes. These receptors were taken from a girl younger than two with a congenital heart defect.

The chain joins TRBV2 to TRBJ1-2, with D perhaps TRBD1 (6 bases). Trimming cost V 3 bases and J 1 base, with 18 bases left between them. This CDR3 contains 17 residues. Germline values: CDR1 SNHLY, CDR2 FYNNEI. This CDR3 reads CASSDGPTGWGNYGYTF. CDR3 nucleotide sequence: TGTGCCAGCAGTGACGGCCCCACAGGGTGGGGTAACTATGGCTACACCTTC.

This chain links TRBV6-1 with TRBJ1-1; D is perhaps TRBD1 (5 bases). Germline V gene sequence: CDR1 MNHNS, CDR2 SASEGT. Trimming stripped 2 bases from V and 3 bases from J, with 13 bases between. The CDR3 runs to 15 residues. This chain's CDR3 is CASSEQLRGDTEAFF. CDR3 coding DNA: TGTGCCAGCAGTGAACAACTACGGGGGGACACTGAAGCTTTCTTT.

The chain couples TRBV5-1 to TRBJ2-7; the match to TRBD2 covers 14 bases. Germline values: CDR1 SGHRS, CDR2 YFSETQ. V shed 4 bases and J 2 bases; nucleotides not matched to a gene: 5. The CDR3 totals 16 residues. The CDR3 DNA reads as TGCGCCAGCAGCAGGCGGACTAGCGGGGGGCCCTACGAGCAGTACTTC. This gives the protein CASSRRTSGGPYEQYF.

The genes are TRBV15 and TRBJ2-1, with D possibly TRBD1 on 5 matching bases. This CDR3 has 13 amino acids. Germline CDR1 is LNHNV and CDR2 is YYDKDF (reference sequence). V was pared by 6 bases and J by 6 bases, with 12 bases between. This chain's CDR3 is CATRGRASNEQFF. The CDR3 region has the DNA TGTGCCACCAGGGGCAGGGCCTCCAATGAGCAGTTCTTC.

The chain joins TRBV19 to TRBJ1-1; D is ambiguous. The CDR3 runs 11 residues. V gave up 5 bases and J gave up 5 bases, with 6 bases separating them. Germline-derived CDR1 and CDR2 are LNHDA and SQIVND (reference sequence). For the CDR3, the DNA is TGTGCCAGTAGTTATAGTACTGAAGCTTTCTTT. Amino acids: CASSYSTEAFF.